The source of this T cell receptor (beta chain) is a study of T cell changes during pregnancy in multiple sclerosis. V was clipped by 5 bases and J by 2 bases, with 16 bases between them. Looked up from germline, CDR1 is SGHRS and CDR2 is YFSETQ. The CDR3 contains 15 residues. The assay was immunoSEQ multiplex PCR, and TCRdb's table has in-frame clones only and misses some. The sample holds about 67,000 clones; 80% to 95% are singletons and the top ten take approximately 2.5%. The material was peripheral blood, obtained in the first trimester of pregnancy. The chain combines TRBV5-1 with TRBJ1-2; D is unresolved. The TCR comes from a female donor with multiple sclerosis, enrolled in a pregnancy study. CDR3 sequence: CASSLEGRTNYGYTF. DNA for the CDR3: TGCGCCAGCAGTCTGGAGGGCAGGACCAACTATGGCTACACCTTC.